The 26 T cell receptor beta chains presented below share a single source sample, sequenced in a study of cytomegalovirus exposure and HLA in healthy donors. Researchers ran the PCR with 60 Vbeta and 13 Jbeta primers. Here immunoSEQ multiplex PCR was the method, and the copy in TCRdb shows in-frame clones only, minus some. The sample has fewer than 250,000 clones; around 79% are singletons. Sequenced input: PBMCs. The receptors here all came from a male donor in good health and CMV-seronegative.

The CDR3: CASSYSPDTQYF. The CDR3 region has the DNA TGTGCCAGCAGTTACTCTCCGGATACGCAGTATTTT. The rearrangement joins TRBV6-6 to TRBJ2-3; D gene unclear. Per germline, CDR1 MNHNY and CDR2 SVGAGI (reference sequence). Deletions cut 0 bases from V and 6 bases from J, with 4 bases between. The CDR3 covers 12 residues.

J is TRBJ2-5 and V is TRBV10-3; the D is unclear. Germline V gene lookup returns CDR1 ENHRY and CDR2 SYGVKD. The V end lost 2 bases, the J end lost 3 bases, and 4 bases lay between the germline ends. The CDR3 sequence is 12 residues long. The CDR3 sequence: CAISEVEETQYF. The CDR3, as DNA: TGTGCCATCAGTGAGGTAGAAGAGACCCAGTACTTC.

J is TRBJ1-4 and V is TRBV10-1; 8 bases are shared with TRBD1. The V and J ends lost 8 bases and 4 bases, in that order; junction bases with no gene match: 9. CDR1 is WNHNN and CDR2 is SYGVQD in the germline V gene (reference sequence). The CDR3 loop spans 15 amino acids. The CDR3 DNA sequence: TGCGCCAGCCCCGGAAGAGGGACAGGTAATGAAAAACTGTTTTTT. It is translated as CASPGRGTGNEKLFF.

The rearrangement joins TRBV4-3 to TRBJ2-5; 7 bases are a match to TRBD1. The J call is uncertain, as TRBJ2-7 better fits the DNA end. Per germline, CDR1 LGHNA and CDR2 YSLEER. The CDR3 covers 17 residues. The CDR3: CASSQNNRGQGTYEQYF. The CDR3 nucleotides read TGCGCCAGCAGCCAAAATAACAGGGGCCAAGGAACCTACGAGCAGTACTTC.

The chain couples TRBV28 to TRBJ1-6, with D maybe TRBD1 (5 bases). This CDR3 contains 15 residues. Germline V lookup: CDR1 MDHEN, CDR2 SYDVKM. Trimming took off 8 bases at V and 9 bases at J, with 20 bases between the two ends. CDR3 nucleotides: TGTGCCAGCCAACTGGCGGGGGATTATCGTTCACCCCTCCACTTT. Translated: CASQLAGDYRSPLHF.

Here the CDR3 reads CASSSTANRETNEKLFF. The CDR3 DNA is TGTGCCAGCAGCTCGACCGCGAACAGGGAGACTAATGAAAAACTGTTTTTT. The chain combines TRBV12-1 with TRBJ1-4; the table's D call TRBD1 went unverified against the DNA. TRBV12-1 is given as a pseudogene. The length of the CDR3 is 17 residues.

This clone was detected once. This chain links TRBV6-5 with TRBJ2-7; D might be TRBD1 (6 bases). The CDR3 has 12 residues. Trimming took off 10 bases at V and 6 bases at J, with 16 bases between the two ends. Germline V gene lookup returns CDR1 MNHEY and CDR2 SVGAGI. CDR3 residues: CATQTQGGEQYF. The DNA for the CDR3 is TGTGCCACCCAAACACAGGGTGGCGAGCAGTACTTC.

The J gene is TRBJ2-3, the V gene TRBV4-3; 9 nucleotides align to TRBD2. CDR1 is LGHNA and CDR2 is YSLEER in the germline V gene. This CDR3 has 15 amino acids. The V segment lost 4 bases and the J segment 2 bases; nucleotides outside the gene matches: 4. In nucleotides, the CDR3 is TGCGCCAGCAGCCCGAGCGGGGGGCACACAGATACGCAGTATTTT. As protein: CASSPSGGHTDTQYF.

The CDR3 nucleotides read TGTGCCAGCAGCTTCGGGGAACCTAATCAGCCCCAGCATTTT. The encoded protein is CASSFGEPNQPQHF. This chain connects TRBV5-6 to TRBJ1-5; D is ambiguous. Trimming cost V 2 bases and J 4 bases, with 10 bases left between them. The germline V gene has CDR1 SGHDT and CDR2 YYEEEE. This CDR3 comprises 14 residues.

The chain links TRBV7-2 to TRBJ2-7; 7 bases map to TRBD2. Germline CDR1 and CDR2: SGHTA and FQGNSA. With 1 base clipped from V and 4 bases from J, the junction kept 10 bases outside the gene matches. There are 16 residues in the CDR3. CDR3 in DNA: TGTGCCAGCAGCTTAGGGGAACCGAGCGGGATATACGAGCAGTACTTC. Protein product: CASSLGEPSGIYEQYF.

In its sample, this clone was seen once. The chain couples TRBV6-6 to TRBJ1-5, with TRBD1 matching over 7 bases. CDR1 is MNHNY and CDR2 is SVGAGI in the germline V gene (reference sequence). The CDR3 length is 15 residues. The junction had 6 bases not matched to a gene; V was cut back by 0 bases and J by 7 bases. The CDR3 reads CASSYSGGAGQPQHF. In DNA, the CDR3 is TGTGCCAGCAGTTACTCAGGGGGCGCGGGACAGCCCCAGCATTTT.

Here the CDR3 reads CASGSAGLAGDSWVPDTQYF. The CDR3 DNA reads as TGTGCTAGTGGTTCCGCGGGTCTAGCGGGGGACTCATGGGTGCCAGATACGCAGTATTTT. The V and J genes are TRBV12-5 and TRBJ2-3; 10 bases agree with TRBD2. The V and J ends lost 4 bases and 4 bases, in that order; junction bases with no gene match: 20. This CDR3 is 20 amino acids long. The V gene's germline CDR1 is LGHNT and CDR2 FRNRAP.

CDR3 in DNA: TGTGCCAGCAGTCTCACAGGGGGCTATCAGCCCCAGCATTTT. It specifies CASSLTGGYQPQHF. The V and J genes are TRBV6-6 and TRBJ1-5; 9 nucleotides agree with TRBD1. With V trimmed by 5 bases and J by 5 bases, 4 bases remained unmatched. There are 14 residues in the CDR3. Germline-derived CDR1 and CDR2 are MNHNY and SVGAGI (reference sequence).

On this clone: Other nucleotide sequences in the sample specify the same CDR3. The chain couples TRBV28 to TRBJ2-7, with a possible D match to TRBD1 (5 bases). Germline CDR1 is MDHEN and CDR2 is SYDVKM. The CDR3 is 12 amino acids. V was shortened by 3 bases and J by 3 bases, with 6 bases between the two germline ends. The CDR3 DNA reads as TGTGCCAGCAGTTTTAGGGGCTACGAGCAGTACTTC. Protein product: CASSFRGYEQYF. The entire variable domain, with the rest obtained from reference TRBV28 and TRBJ2-7, is as follows: DVKVTQSSRYLVKRTGEKVFLECVQDMDHENMFWYRQDPGLGLRLIYFSYDVKMKEKGDIPEGYSVSREKKERFSLILESASTNQTSMYLCASSFRGYEQYFGPGTRLTVT.

This chain connects TRBV6-1 to TRBJ1-1, with D possibly matching TRBD1 (6 bases). With 8 bases removed from V and 3 bases from J, the gap between germline ends came to 16 bases. The CDR3 sequence is 14 residues long. The germline CDR1 and CDR2 sequences are MNHNS and SASEGT. The CDR3 loop reads CASRFRGGDTEAFF. CDR3 DNA: TGTGCCAGCCGGTTCCGAGGGGGGGACACTGAAGCTTTCTTT.

This clone occurred a few times. The chain joins TRBV6-5 to TRBJ1-2, with D hard to call. Per germline, CDR1 MNHEY and CDR2 SVGAGI. V shed 0 bases and J shed 3 bases, with 11 bases lying between them. The CDR3 length is 15 residues. The CDR3 is CASSYSSLLDYGYTF. The CDR3 DNA reads TGTGCCAGCAGTTACTCGTCTCTATTGGACTATGGCTACACCTTC.

J is TRBJ2-3 and V is TRBV7-2; D is possibly TRBD1 (7 bases). The germline V gene encodes CDR1 SGHTA and CDR2 FQGNSA. With 1 base removed from V and 4 bases from J, the gap between germline ends came to 15 bases. The CDR3 runs 16 residues. The CDR3 DNA is TGTGCCAGCAGCTTAGTAGGCAGGGGGGTCGCAGATACGCAGTATTTT. Encoded protein: CASSLVGRGVADTQYF.

V gene TRBV5-4 combines with J gene TRBJ2-2, with TRBD1 identical over 8 bases. CDR3 length: 16 residues. The J segment lost 3 bases and the V segment lost 3 bases, leaving 7 bases of the junction unmatched. Looked up from germline, CDR1 is SGHNT and CDR2 is YYREEE (reference sequence). The CDR3 DNA is TGTGCCAGCAGCTGGGGGCAGGGGGCTGACACCGGGGAGCTGTTTTTT. This translates into CASSWGQGADTGELFF.

To note about this clone: Mismatch with germline at one junction end may stem from a read error. The chain carries TRBV25-1 and TRBJ2-1; D not resolved. In germline, CDR1 is MGHDK, CDR2 SYGVNS. The length of the CDR3 is 11 residues. This CDR3 is CASVEAGLRIF. The CDR3 DNA reads as TGTGCCAGTGTAGAGGCTGGCCTGCGGATCTTC.

CDR3 amino acids: CASSQGTGLSYEQYF. CDR3 bases: TGTGCCAGCAGTCAAGGGACTGGACTCTCCTACGAGCAGTACTTC. V is TRBV7-2 and J is TRBJ2-5, with D perhaps matching TRBD2 (6 bases). The J call may be wrong; the DNA end is better matched by TRBJ2-7. CDR1 is SGHTA, CDR2 FQGNSA, per germline. The CDR3 consists of 15 residues.

The chain joins TRBV5-1 to TRBJ2-3; TRBD1 matches at 10 bases. Losses at the gene ends were 5 bases for V and 3 bases for J; bases not matched to a gene: 9. The germline V gene encodes CDR1 SGHRS and CDR2 YFSETQ. The CDR3 runs 16 residues. The CDR3 DNA is TGCGCCAGCAGGTTGACTGGGGACAGGGGAACAGATACGCAGTATTTT. Translating gives CASRLTGDRGTDTQYF.

This clone was observed once. The rearrangement links TRBV15 to TRBJ1-2, with 8 bases that match TRBD1. With V trimmed by 4 bases and J by 5 bases, 15 bases remained unmatched. The CDR3 runs to 17 residues. Germline V gives CDR1 LNHNV, CDR2 YYDKDF (reference sequence). CDR3 coding DNA: TGTGCCACCAGCATCTCGGTCGACAGGGGATCGGGATATGGCTACACCTTC. Protein sequence: CATSISVDRGSGYGYTF.

The rearrangement uses TRBV28 and TRBJ1-5; TRBD1 is a possible D gene (6 bases). Trimming removed 6 bases at V and 1 base at J, with 13 bases between. This CDR3 contains 15 residues. Germline V lookup: CDR1 MDHEN, CDR2 SYDVKM. The CDR3 here is CASRMGHMSNQPQHF. CDR3 DNA: TGTGCCAGCAGAATGGGACACATGAGCAATCAGCCCCAGCATTTT.

Details on this clone: One junction end disagrees with the germline gene, perhaps due to a read error. This sample also contains other DNA sequences that code for the same CDR3. The rearrangement links TRBV6-6 to TRBJ1-2; no clear D gene. Per the germline V gene, CDR1 is MNHNY and CDR2 is SVGAGI (reference sequence). The CDR3 is 15 residues long. As DNA, the CDR3 is TGTGCCAGCAGCTCCCAAGCCGGGTCTCAATATGGCTACACTTTC. Encoded protein: CASSSQAGSQYGYTF.

The chain joins TRBV4-3 to TRBJ1-2; D is ambiguous. The V gene's germline CDR1 is LGHNA and CDR2 YSLEER. Trimming took off 4 bases at V and 7 bases at J, with 19 bases between the two ends. The CDR3 covers 15 residues. CDR3 region: CASSPPGGEGSGYTF. DNA for the CDR3: TGCGCCAGCAGCCCCCCCGGTGGTGAGGGAAGTGGCTACACCTTC.

This clone is a singleton in its sample. The V gene is TRBV12-5, the J gene TRBJ1-2; a weak D match, TRBD1 (5 bases). Trimming removed 1 base from V and 6 bases from J, with 9 bases in between. This CDR3 is 13 amino acids long. Looked up from germline, CDR1 is LGHNT and CDR2 is FRNRAP. The CDR3 DNA sequence: TGTGCTAGTGGTTTGGAGGGGATCGATGGCTACACCTTC. Translation: CASGLEGIDGYTF.